The 29 T cell receptor beta chains below all came from one sample that was sequenced in a study of blood T cells in healthy people across ages (dated by TCRdb to the mid-2010s). Library method: 5' RACE. The reads were generated on an Illumina HiSeq 2500. A second PCR of roughly 7 to 11 cycles was performed with a sample-barcoded 5' primer and a J-beta primer mix. TCRdb took the public reads, trimmed them with fastp at Q25, ran MiXCR for clone calling and kept in-frame beta chains. Each entry merges the rows of one CDR3 protein and shows their most common DNA and genes. This sample holds 650,000 to 950,000 distinct CDR3 sequences; around two fifths were observed only once. Roughly 18% of the sample is taken by the ten largest. Sequenced input: blood. The receptors come from a man in his 60s in good health.

This clonotype was picked up a small number of times. The chain has TRBV7-9 and TRBJ1-1; 7 bases are a match to TRBD1. CDR3 size: 13 residues. With V trimmed by 3 bases and J by 10 bases, 8 bases remained unmatched. CDR1 and CDR2 from the germline V gene are SEHNR and FQNEAQ (reference sequence). CDR3 sequence: CASSLGRTGGAFF. The CDR3 DNA is TGTGCCAGCAGCTTGGGGAGGACAGGCGGAGCTTTCTTT.

The chain is built from TRBV27 and TRBJ2-3, with TRBD2 as a possible D gene (6 bases). CDR1 is MNHEY and CDR2 is SMNVEV in the germline V gene (reference sequence). V lost 2 bases to trimming and J lost 0 bases, with 12 bases between them. The CDR3 extends over 16 amino acids. CDR3 in amino acids: CASSLLQGLSTDTQYF. CDR3 in DNA: TGTGCCAGCAGTTTACTCCAGGGACTTAGCACAGATACGCAGTATTTT.

This chain links TRBV28 with TRBJ1-2; no clear D gene. The V end lost 3 bases, the J end lost 5 bases, and 10 bases lay between the germline ends. This CDR3 is 13 amino acids long. Germline loops: CDR1 MDHEN, CDR2 SYDVKM. The CDR3: CASSFSGSYGYTF. The CDR3 nucleotides are TGTGCCAGCAGTTTTTCGGGGAGTTATGGCTACACCTTC.

This chain links TRBV7-9 with TRBJ2-1, with TRBD2 identical over 8 bases. Germline V CDR1 and CDR2: SEHNR, FQNEAQ (reference sequence). The CDR3 loop spans 17 amino acids. V lost 3 bases and J lost 0; bases outside the gene matches: 7. The CDR3 DNA follows: TGTGCCAGCAGCTTGACGGGCGGGGGGTCCTCCTACAATGAGCAGTTCTTC. Translating it yields CASSLTGGGSSYNEQFF.

V usage is TRBV7-9 and J usage is TRBJ1-1, with a possible D match to TRBD1 (5 bases). Germline-derived CDR1 and CDR2 are SEHNR and FQNEAQ (reference sequence). The V end was cut by 4 bases, the J end by 5 bases, with 14 bases between. This CDR3 spans 14 amino acids. CDR3 loop: CASSSNRDVTEAFF. CDR3 DNA sequence: TGTGCCAGCAGCTCGAACCGGGACGTTACTGAAGCTTTCTTT.

This clonotype was counted only a few times. The chain is built from TRBV28 and TRBJ2-5; 11 positions agree with TRBD1. The V gene's germline CDR1 is MDHEN and CDR2 SYDVKM. The V segment lost 7 bases and the J segment 5 bases; nucleotides outside the gene matches: 3. CDR3 length: 13 residues. The CDR3 DNA follows: TGTGCCAGCACGGACAGGGGGCATGAGACCCAGTACTTC. Protein sequence: CASTDRGHETQYF.

The V gene is TRBV7-9, the J gene TRBJ2-3; 7 nucleotides match TRBD2. With V trimmed by 5 bases and J by 5 bases, 10 bases remained unmatched. Germline V gene sequence: CDR1 SEHNR, CDR2 FQNEAQ (reference sequence). The CDR3 contains 15 residues. CDR3 region: CASSPQVGGVDTQYF. DNA for the CDR3: TGTGCCAGCAGCCCCCAAGTGGGGGGGGTAGATACGCAGTATTTT.

This rearrangement joins TRBV20-1 to TRBJ1-5; D uncertain. The V end lost 6 bases, the J end lost 0 bases, and 9 bases lay between the germline ends. The CDR3 length is 13 residues. Germline V CDR1 and CDR2: DFQATT, SNEGSKA (reference sequence). CDR3 sequence reads: CSAQSGSNQPQHF. CDR3 coding DNA: TGCAGTGCCCAGAGTGGTAGCAATCAGCCCCAGCATTTT.

This chain connects TRBV29-1 to TRBJ1-2; D possibly corresponds to TRBD1 (6 bases). Germline CDR1 is SQVTM and CDR2 is ANQGSEA. Deletions cut 6 bases from V and 0 bases from J, with 14 bases between. CDR3 length: 14 amino acids. The CDR3 DNA reads as TGCAGCGTGTACAGGGACCAAGCTAACTATGGCTACACCTTC. This encodes CSVYRDQANYGYTF. Based on the CDR3 plus reference TRBV29-1 and TRBJ1-2, the full variable domain is SAVISQKPSRDICQRGTSLTIQCQVDSQVTMMFWYRQQPGQSLTLIATANQGSEATYESGFVIDKFPISRPNLTFSTLTVSNMSPEDSSIYLCSVYRDQANYGYTFGSGTRLTVV.

The chain links TRBV20-1 to TRBJ2-3, with D perhaps TRBD1 or TRBD2 (6 bases each). Germline V gene sequence: CDR1 DFQATT, CDR2 SNEGSKA (reference sequence). CDR3 length: 16 amino acids. Trimming stripped 4 bases from V and 10 bases from J, with 27 bases between. The CDR3 is CSAIGGTSIDQLAQYF. The CDR3, as DNA: TGCAGTGCTATAGGGGGGACTTCGATAGACCAGTTGGCGCAGTATTTT.

The chain joins TRBV7-2 to TRBJ1-2; no reliable D call. The CDR3 loop spans 14 amino acids. Germline V CDR1 and CDR2: SGHTA, FQGNSA. Trimming stripped 1 base from V and 6 bases from J, with 12 bases between. CDR3 coding DNA: TGTGCCAGCAGCTTAGGGGCCCGACCCCATGGCTACACCTTC. Its translation is CASSLGARPHGYTF.

About this clonotype itself: This may be a read error, as it is one base from a much larger clone. The rearrangement links TRBV7-2 to TRBJ2-7; 11 nucleotides agree with TRBD2. The CDR3 runs 14 residues. CDR1 and CDR2 from the germline V gene are SGHTA and FQGNSA. CDR3 protein: CAGSPTSGGYEQYF. CDR3 DNA sequence: TGTGCCGGCAGCCCAACTAGCGGGGGTTACGAGCAGTACTTC.

The chain recombines TRBV20-1 with TRBJ2-3; D is uncertain. Trimming shortened V by 0 bases and J by 2 bases, and 9 bases separated the two germline ends. The V gene's germline CDR1 is DFQATT and CDR2 SNEGSKA (reference sequence). This CDR3 has 14 amino acids. CDR3 DNA: TGCAGTGCTAGAGATGGGTTCAACACAGATACGCAGTATTTT. Protein product: CSARDGFNTDTQYF.

V usage is TRBV10-3 and J usage is TRBJ2-7; the D is unclear. The germline V gene encodes CDR1 ENHRY and CDR2 SYGVKD. The CDR3 has 15 amino acids. The V and J ends lost 0 bases and 2 bases respectively, with 11 bases between them. CDR3 sequence (DNA): TGTGCCATCAGTGAGTCCCCCGACGGAGCCTACGAGCAGTACTTC. Amino acid sequence: CAISESPDGAYEQYF.

The V call is TRBV25-1, the J call TRBJ2-1, with 9 bases fitting TRBD2. Germline V lookup: CDR1 MGHDK, CDR2 SYGVNS. CDR3 size: 15 residues. With V trimmed by 1 base and J by 6 bases, 4 bases remained unmatched. CDR3 sequence: CASSESGLAVNEQFF. CDR3 bases: TGTGCCAGCAGTGAATCGGGACTAGCAGTCAATGAGCAGTTCTTC.

This clonotype came up a few times. J is TRBJ2-7 and V is TRBV5-1; D is unresolved. Trimming left V 0 bases short and J 7 bases short, with 26 bases between. Per the germline V gene, CDR1 is SGHRS and CDR2 is YFSETQ. This CDR3 is built from 18 residues. The CDR3, as DNA: TGCGCCAGCAGCTTGGTTCTGGTGCTAGGTTCTCATAACAATGAGCAGTACTTC. Its protein product is CASSLVLVLGSHNNEQYF.

As concerns this clonotype: One end of the junction does not line up with germline, which may come from a read error. V is TRBV6-5 and J is TRBJ2-6, with D possibly TRBD1 on 5 matching bases. Germline CDR1 and CDR2: MNHEY and SVGAGI. The CDR3 loop spans 15 amino acids. The CDR3 sequence: CASSYRVSGANVQTF. In DNA form, the CDR3 reads TGTGCCAGCAGTTACAGGGTCTCTGGGGCCAACGTCCAGACTTTC.

This clonotype was seen a few times. CDR3 sequence: CASSQGTGGLGEQYF. Written as DNA, the CDR3 is TGCGCCAGCAGCCAAGGAACAGGGGGGTTGGGGGAGCAGTACTTC. The chain has TRBV4-3 and TRBJ2-7; 8 bases line up with TRBD1. Per the germline V gene, CDR1 is LGHNA and CDR2 is YSLEER. With 1 base clipped from V and 7 bases from J, the junction kept 9 bases outside the gene matches. The CDR3 has 15 residues.

To note about this clonotype: Sequence at one end of the junction differs from germline and may be a read error. This sequence joins TRBV16 and TRBJ1-4; 9 bases are a match to TRBD1. Germline CDR1 and CDR2: KGHSY and FQNENV. This CDR3 has 15 amino acids. The CDR3: CASSQSWTGDEKPFF. In DNA form, the CDR3 reads TGTGCCAGCAGCCAATCGTGGACAGGGGATGAAAAACCGTTTTTT.

This clonotype was counted many times. V and J are TRBV5-5 and TRBJ2-7; D is perhaps TRBD1 (6 bases). Trimming shortened V by 5 bases and J by 7 bases, and 19 bases separated the two germline ends. This CDR3 region has 14 residues. Germline V gene sequence: CDR1 SGHKS, CDR2 YYEKEE (reference sequence). CDR3 protein: CASSIQGSMGEQYF. The CDR3 coding sequence is TGTGCCAGCAGTATACAGGGTTCGATGGGGGAGCAGTACTTC.

The genes are TRBV5-5 and TRBJ2-7; TRBD2 matches 11 bases. With 4 bases clipped from V and 7 bases from J, the junction kept 13 bases outside the gene matches. Per the germline V gene, CDR1 is SGHKS and CDR2 is YYEKEE (reference sequence). The CDR3 runs to 16 residues. The DNA of the CDR3 is TGTGCCAGCAGCACGCTAGCGGGGGGAGTCTACAATGAGCAGTACTTC. Protein: CASSTLAGGVYNEQYF.

J is TRBJ1-2 and V is TRBV28; TRBD1 is a possible D gene (5 bases). The CDR3 is made up of 13 amino acids. Per the germline V gene, CDR1 is MDHEN and CDR2 is SYDVKM. The V and J ends lost 7 bases and 3 bases respectively, with 12 bases between them. The CDR3 region is CASTLGGDYGYTF. Here the CDR3 DNA reads TGTGCCAGCACCCTGGGGGGTGACTATGGCTACACCTTC.

The J gene is TRBJ1-2, the V gene TRBV9; 8 bases agree with TRBD1. Germline values: CDR1 SGDLS, CDR2 YYNGEE. This CDR3 is 15 amino acids long. The V gene end was trimmed by 2 bases and the J gene end by 7 bases; junction bases not matched to a gene: 10. The CDR3 region has the DNA TGTGCCAGCAGCGTTGGGACAGGAAATCAGGGTGGCTACACCTTC. This codes for CASSVGTGNQGGYTF.

The chain joins TRBV28 to TRBJ2-5; perhaps D is TRBD1 or TRBD2 (6 bases each). With 4 bases removed from V and 2 bases from J, the gap between germline ends came to 17 bases. Germline V CDR1 and CDR2: MDHEN, SYDVKM. The CDR3 is made up of 16 amino acids. CDR3 protein: CASSSAGAGTQETQYF. In DNA form, the CDR3 reads TGTGCCAGCAGTTCCGCAGGGGCAGGGACTCAAGAGACCCAGTACTTC.

In this sample, this clonotype turned up many times. An end of the junction does not agree with germline; a read error may underlie this. The CDR3 DNA is TGTGCCAGCAGCGGGAGCTCCTACAATGAGCAGTTCTTC. This encodes CASSGSSYNEQFF. This sequence joins TRBV5-1 and TRBJ2-1; 8 bases map to TRBD2. This CDR3 spans 13 amino acids. CDR1 SGHRS and CDR2 YFSETQ come from the germline V gene.

V usage is TRBV7-6 and J usage is TRBJ2-3; 13 bases are shared with TRBD2. The J segment lost 5 bases and the V segment lost 4 bases, leaving 9 bases of the junction unmatched. Germline-derived CDR1 and CDR2 are SGHVS and FNYEAQ. This CDR3 comprises 17 residues. The CDR3 DNA is TGTGCCAGCAGCTCACGCCCGGGACTAGCGGGGCGAGATACGCAGTATTTT. Protein sequence: CASSSRPGLAGRDTQYF.

This clonotype was detected a few times. The gene calls are TRBV5-6 and TRBJ2-7, with D perhaps being TRBD1 or TRBD2 (5 bases each). The CDR3 is 16 residues long. From germline, CDR1 is SGHDT and CDR2 YYEEEE. V gave up 4 bases and J gave up 3 bases, with 20 bases separating them. DNA for the CDR3: TGTGCCAGCAGCGGTGGGGACGGCGGCCCCCTCTACGAGCAGTACTTC. It specifies CASSGGDGGPLYEQYF.

This clonotype was detected a few times. The chain recombines TRBV18 with TRBJ1-3, with TRBD1 identical over 9 bases. This CDR3 is built from 15 residues. Unmatched junction bases numbered 4, after V lost 3 bases and J lost 4 bases. Germline assignment: CDR1 KGHSH and CDR2 LQKENI. In nucleotides, the CDR3 is TGTGCCAGCTCACCGACAGGGGGGTACGGAAACACCATATATTTT. Amino acid sequence: CASSPTGGYGNTIYF.

The chain has TRBV5-1 and TRBJ2-1; TRBD2 agrees at 13 bases. Germline CDR1 SGHRS, CDR2 YFSETQ. This CDR3 is 14 amino acids long. V was pared by 6 bases and J by 6 bases, with 3 bases of the junction left unmatched. The CDR3 bases are TGCGCCAGCAAACTAGCGGGGGGGCCCAATGAGCAGTTCTTC. Amino acids: CASKLAGGPNEQFF.